Listed below are T cell receptor beta chains from one sample, sequenced in a study of T cells after somatic rescue of genetic block. Only in-frame clones appear in the TCRdb table, and some are missing; sequencing was by immunoSEQ multiplex PCR. The sample includes about 15,000 clones, 71% of them seen just once. The sample taken for sequencing was peripheral blood mononuclear cells (PBMCs). These receptors came from a man aged 18 to 35. Both conserved end residues are trimmed from each CDR3.

v_call	j_call	cdr3_aa
TRBV14	TRBJ1-2	ASSRTFGGPYGYT
TRBV5-4	TRBJ2-4	ASSLVQGTNIQY
TRBV5-1	TRBJ1-1	ASSLPWNTEAF
TRBV5-4	TRBJ1-2	ASSSYTLYT
TRBV6-6	TRBJ1-5	ASSYKGSNQPQH
TRBV30	TRBJ2-5	AGTRLAGTQY
TRBV11-2	TRBJ2-7	ASSLGGLRGLSYEQY
TRBV7-3	TRBJ2-1	ASSLVSGGLSYNEQF
TRBV10-3	TRBJ1-3	GITPVIGKSNTIY
TRBV19	TRBJ2-5	ASSSTGGINQETQY
TRBV4-1	TRBJ2-5	ASSRSVGDEQETQY
TRBV5-1	TRBJ2-5	ASSFNGGRETQY
TRBV10-3	TRBJ2-1	AISGPVQGKRSNEQF
TRBV9	TRBJ2-7	ASSAGLIPSEQY
TRBV10-2	TRBJ1-5	ASSEGGGRPQH
TRBV6-6	TRBJ2-1	ASSYSGISYNEQF
TRBV4-2	TRBJ1-5	ASSQGQINQPQH
TRBV5-1	TRBJ2-7	ASSLFSGSTYEQY
TRBV28	TRBJ1-6	ASSLRRGNSPLH
TRBV19	TRBJ1-6	ASRGGQGAENSPLH
TRBV19	TRBJ1-1	ASSKLGTEAF
TRBV10-3	TRBJ2-5	AISDFAVETQY
TRBV11-2	TRBJ1-5	ASSSDRAQPQH
TRBV7-2	TRBJ2-7	ASSLRAPNYEQY
TRBV18	TRBJ1-1	ASSPPASTEAF
TRBV19	TRBJ2-5	ASSMTLRAPQETQY
TRBV11-3	TRBJ2-5	ASSLTGEETQY
TRBV2	TRBJ2-5	ARGGQYRQETQY
TRBV5-1	TRBJ1-2	ASSLGQTYGYT
TRBV2	TRBJ1-2	ASLVGRGRGYT